This T cell receptor beta chain was retrieved from a study of beta chain features in type 1 diabetes listed by TCRdb under 2018. Background for the entire study: Mean age, gender distribution, total cell number and subset yield were not different between patients and healthy donors. Regulatory and stem cell-like memory subsets were isolated from only 8 patients and roughly eight healthy donors, whereas naive and central memory subsets came from all 30 or so donors. In the study, recently diagnosed type 1 diabetes patients and matched healthy donors were compared on the TCRB repertoires of their sorted circulating CD4+ T cell subsets. Across all samples, 107,917,701 sorted cells were examined, and cell number per subset correlated strongly with RNA yield.

This clone was counted between two and nine times. No antigen is known for it. Per-nucleotide qualities are absent, and no much larger clonotype sits a single base away. From a lookup of the germline V gene, CDR1 and CDR2 are SNHLY and FYNNEI. V is cut by 8 bases and J by 4 bases, and the space between the germline ends is 24 bases. The CDR3, from cysteine to phenylalanine, totals 17 residues. Solely the CDR3 DNA is kept, with 51 bases framed from the first base. The High Capacity cDNA Reverse Transcription Kit was used to reverse transcribe all of the isolated RNA, meaning that expressed TCRB transcripts were what got sequenced. Deep immunoSEQ sequencing was performed on naive, central memory and regulatory T cell samples, with an average of around 3.4 million total reads per sample. Sorted cells were lysed in RLT buffer and RNA was extracted with DNase-treated RNeasy Micro or Mini kits, depending on cell number. To prevent cross-contamination, each cell subset was processed individually, whereas patient and healthy donor samples were processed jointly. The immunoSEQ multiplex PCR was used to amplify TCRB sequences from cDNA, generating 87-bp fragments that spanned the CDR3 region. Amplicons were sequenced on the Illumina HiSeq platform. In the source study's methods: Synthetic template baselines were used to correct PCR bias computationally, reads within Hamming distance 2 were collapsed, and singletons that could not be merged were discarded. Reads were aligned to IMGT to assign V, D and J genes, CDR3 length, and insertions or deletions at six rearrangement sites. Clonotype counts were normalized to sorted cell number within each subset before computing true diversity and Gini coefficients with the tcR R package. Repertoire sharing was quantified using the overlap coefficient calculated on TCRB nucleotide sequences. As a proxy for the pre-selection repertoire, out-of-frame TCRB sequences from naive cells were analyzed. The table comes from immuneACCESS by way of TCRdb, which keeps in-frame sequences with V and J called. Part of the clones is missing from these tables; in studies checked, under half for an unresolved V gene and the rest for unknown reasons. V, J and clone size reflect that table, while D and trimming were determined from the DNA. The sample data list about 900,000 clones, and about a sixth of these were observed just once. About 0.02% of the sample is in the top ten clones.

The research as a whole found: Fewer insertions and more nucleotide deletions at VDJ recombination sites were observed in patients with type 1 diabetes, implying thymic rearrangement abnormalities. Because the HLA sub-analyses included only small numbers of individuals, any influence of HLA type on TCRB rearrangement was left unresolved. Naive, central memory and regulatory TCRB repertoires appeared to be more similar among patients than among healthy donors. In all four CD4+ subsets, TCRB CDR3 length was moderately but significantly shorter in type 1 diabetes patients. Shorter templates might be favored by PCR, yet because patient and control samples were amplified and corrected together, any such skew would affect both groups equally. Because cDNA was sequenced instead of genomic DNA, highly expressing activated cells could be over-represented, though the groups showed no difference in activation or CD3 levels.

From each donor, a single peripheral blood sample of about 120 mL on average was drawn into heparinised tubes. A BD FACSAria II was used to sort naive, central memory, regulatory and stem cell-like memory CD4+ T cells with a panel that included CD45RO, CCR7, CD25, CD127, CD95 and CD27. Every sorted population had a purity above 98%. Right away, PBMCs were isolated by Lymphoprep density gradient centrifugation and were stained directly, with no culture step. To minimize batch effects, samples were stained and sorted in pairs, one healthy donor with one patient per experiment. This TCR derives from a woman aged 18 to 35 in good health. The V gene is TRBV2 and the J gene is TRBJ2-1; TRBD2 is possibly the D segment (6 matching bases). The material sequenced was naive CD4+ T cells from blood. Reading the label with the study, this specimen's cell subset or site is: true naive CD4+ T cells. The DNA is TGTGCCAGCGGGACCGGGACTCCCCCTCGACGGTACAATGAGCAGTTCTTC. Its coded protein is CASGTGTPPRRYNEQFF.